The entry below describes one T cell receptor beta chain. This specimen belongs to a study of control samples from healthy donors and cancer patients. Here immunoSEQ multiplex PCR was the method, and the copy in TCRdb shows in-frame clones only, minus some. The sample has fewer than 200,000 clones; around nine tenths are singletons. Sequencing used blood. The TCR was taken from a woman in her 30s in good health.

The CDR3 region is CASSGIQGSGDYGYTF. Written as DNA, the CDR3 is TGTGCCAGCAGTGGAATACAGGGATCGGGTGACTATGGCTACACCTTC. The V gene is TRBV28, the J gene TRBJ1-2, with a possible D match to TRBD1 (6 bases). This CDR3 contains 16 residues. In germline, CDR1 is MDHEN, CDR2 SYDVKM. Trimming removed 5 bases from V and 3 bases from J, with 19 bases in between.